Sequencing of this T cell receptor (beta chain) was carried out in a study of graft-versus-host responses after intestinal transplantation. General study points: Where graft-donor T cell macrochimerism was present, patients had high graft-versus-host to host-versus-graft clonal ratios in allografts. In recipient marrow, GvH clones were found, and some appeared first in ileum or blood.

This clone appeared once. Its antigen remains unknown. The repertoire was sequenced with immunoSEQ multiplex PCR; TCRdb's copy has only in-frame clones and lacks some. Of 80,000 to 100,000 clones detected, around nine tenths appear once; the ten largest clones hold approximately 0.35%. Germline V lookup: CDR1 MDHEN, CDR2 SYDVKM. V dropped 2 bases and J dropped 3 bases, with 11 bases sitting between them. This CDR3 contains 15 residues. The chain couples TRBV28 to TRBJ1-5, with D possibly TRBD1 on 5 matching bases. The TCR was taken from a human donor who received an intestinal transplant. The material was unstimulated CD4+ T cells sorted from spleen or lymph node cells, obtained before intestinal transplant. This CDR3 reads CASSLLEQANQPQHF. CDR3 bases: TGTGCCAGCAGTTTACTCGAACAGGCCAATCAGCCCCAGCATTTT.